The rows below give T cell receptor beta chains drawn from one sample of a study of blood T cell repertoires in COVID-19. The assay was immunoSEQ multiplex PCR, and TCRdb's table has in-frame clones only and misses some. The sample lists about 300,000 clones, 90% occurring once. Sequenced sample: PBMCs or T cells enriched from blood (not recorded which). Receptors originate from a woman younger than 45 who had recovered from COVID-19. The CDR3 runs from the conserved cysteine through the conserved F or W. D genes are given only for firm matches. Size values are once, few and many counts, or a class for expanded clones, and some rows have none.

14 TRBJ2-1 TRBD2 . TRBV5-1 TGCGCCAGCAGCTTTACGGCGGGAGATAATGAGCAGTTCTTC CASSFTAGDNEQFF
15 TRBJ2-6 . . TRBV13 TGTGCCAGCAGCTTATTGTACTCTGGGGCCAACGTCCTGACTTTC CASSLLYSGANVLTF
14 TRBJ2-7 . . TRBV5-1 TGCGCCAGCAGCCTCCGGGACATGGCCTACGAGCAGTACTTC CASSLRDMAYEQYF
14 TRBJ1-1 . . TRBV10-3 TGTGCCATCAGTGATCCAGGGAGGGGCACTGAAGCTTTCTTT CAISDPGRGTEAFF
15 TRBJ1-4 TRBD1 once TRBV5-4 TGTGCCAGCAGCCTGGGGGCCCAGGGGGAGGAAAAACTGTTTTTT CASSLGAQGEEKLFF
14 TRBJ2-2 . . TRBV14 TGTGCCAGCAGCCAAGACGGTGTCACCGGGGAGCTGTTTTTT CASSQDGVTGELFF
13 TRBJ1-1 . once TRBV27 TGTGCCAGCAGTTTATCTCCGGGCACTGAAGCTTTCTTT CASSLSPGTEAFF
12 TRBJ1-2 TRBD1 . TRBV28 TGTGCCATCCACGACAGGGGGCTTGGCTACACCTTC CAIHDRGLGYTF
15 TRBJ2-6 . . TRBV9 TGTGCCAGCAGCGTAGAGACAGCTGGGGCCAACGTCCTGACTTTC CASSVETAGANVLTF
14 TRBJ1-5 . . TRBV5-6 TGTGCCAGCAGCTTAGGAGTTAGCAATCAGCCCCAGCATTTT CASSLGVSNQPQHF
14 TRBJ2-5 . . TRBV7-2 TGTGCCAGCAGCTTAGATGGAGGGGTTGAGACCCAGTACTTC CASSLDGGVETQYF
15 TRBJ1-6 . . TRBV28 TGTGCCAGCAGCGCGATCGACAGCTATAATTCACCCCTCCACTTT CASSAIDSYNSPLHF
11 TRBJ1-2 . once TRBV28 TGTGCCAGCAGTCCTGACTATGGCTACACCTTC CASSPDYGYTF
15 TRBJ2-1 TRBD2 . TRBV7-9 TGTGCCAGCAGCTTAGGCGGGAGTATTTACAATGAGCAGTTCTTC CASSLGGSIYNEQFF
14 TRBJ1-6 TRBD1 . TRBV28 TGTGCCAGCAGTACCGGGACAGGTCTATCACCCCTCCACTTT CASSTGTGLSPLHF
18 TRBJ2-2 . . TRBV9 TGTGCCAGCAGCGTAAAAGGACTAAGCGGATTAGGCACCGGGGAGCTGTTTTTT CASSVKGLSGLGTGELFF
18 TRBJ2-3 TRBD1 . TRBV7-3 TGTGCCAGCAGCTTAAGGCCGGGACAGGGGGATGAAGTATTTACGCAGTATTTT CASSLRPGQGDEVFTQYF
14 TRBJ2-7 TRBD1 . TRBV7-2 TGTGCCAGCGGAAGACAGGGGAGCTCCTACGAGCAGTACTTC CASGRQGSSYEQYF
15 TRBJ2-1 TRBD2 . TRBV19 TGTGCCAGTAGTGCAACTAGCGGGACGTACAATGAGCAGTTCTTC CASSATSGTYNEQFF
16 TRBJ1-2 . . TRBV10-3 TGTGCCATCCCGGGGGGAGAGGGGGAACGGCTCTATGGCTACACCTTC CAIPGGEGERLYGYTF
13 TRBJ2-2 . . TRBV6-2/TRBV6-3 TGTGCCAGCAGTTATCCTAGCACCGGGGAGCTGTTTTTT CASSYPSTGELFF
16 TRBJ2-1 TRBD2 . TRBV6-5 TGTGCCAGCAGTTACCTGGGACTAGCTCAAGGCAATGAGCAGTTCTTC CASSYLGLAQGNEQFF
15 TRBJ2-2 . . TRBV6-5 TGTGCCAGCACCACTACGGGACAACATTCCGGGGAGCTGTTTTTT CASTTTGQHSGELFF
14 TRBJ2-7 . . TRBV29-1 TGCAGCGTTTCCGGGGGTGGCTCGGGCTACGAGCAGTACTTC CSVSGGGSGYEQYF
14 TRBJ1-4 . . TRBV5-6 TGTGCCAGCAGCCGCGGTGGAGGGTATGAAAAACTGTTTTTT CASSRGGGYEKLFF
21 TRBJ2-6 TRBD1 . TRBV19 TGTGCCAGTAGTAACCTGCCGGGACAGGGCTTTGAGGTGGTAGGGGCCAACGTCCTGACTTTC CASSNLPGQGFEVVGANVLTF
14 TRBJ1-2 . once TRBV5-4 TGTGCCAGCAGCTTACAGGGAGCCTTCTATGGCTACACCTTC CASSLQGAFYGYTF
16 TRBJ2-2 TRBD2 . TRBV27 TGTGCCAGCAGTTATAGCGGGAGTGCGAACACCGGGGAGCTGTTTTTT CASSYSGSANTGELFF
14 TRBJ2-1 . once TRBV30 TGTGCCTGGAGTCGGGATCAGACCTACAATGAGCAGTTCTTC CAWSRDQTYNEQFF
15 TRBJ2-2 . . TRBV28 TGTGCCAGCAGTCCCACTCCACTAGTTGCCGGGGAGCTGTTTTTT CASSPTPLVAGELFF
16 TRBJ2-7 . . TRBV21-1 TGTGCCAGCAGCAAAGCGTCGGGGTCGGGGTCCTACGAGCAGTACTTC CASSKASGSGSYEQYF
17 TRBJ2-7 TRBD1 . TRBV4-3 TGCGCCAGCAGCCAGGCAGACCGGGACAGGTATTACTACGAGCAGTACTTC CASSQADRDRYYYEQYF
19 TRBJ2-6 . . TRBV4-2 TGTGCCAGCAGCCAACGCCAGGGGGGTTCTTTTCGTGGGGCCAACGTCCTGACTTTC CASSQRQGGSFRGANVLTF
14 TRBJ2-5 . . TRBV7-8 TGTGCCAGCAGCTTAGTGGGAGGACTAGAGACCCAGTACTTC CASSLVGGLETQYF
16 TRBJ2-7 . . TRBV7-8 TGTGCCAGCAGCTTAGCGGGGCTAGATATAAAGTACGAGCAGTACTTC CASSLAGLDIKYEQYF
13 TRBJ2-7 . once TRBV12-3/TRBV12-4 TGTGCCAGCAGCAAAGGACTGTCCTACGAGCAGTACTTC CASSKGLSYEQYF
18 TRBJ2-7 TRBD1 . TRBV28 TGTGCCAGCAGTTACAAGGGGACAGGAACCCAAAGACAATACGAGCAGTACTTC CASSYKGTGTQRQYEQYF
13 TRBJ2-3 . once TRBV9 TGTGCCAGCCGGACTGCAGTGACAGATACGCAGTATTTT CASRTAVTDTQYF
15 TRBJ1-2 . . TRBV7-8 TGTGCCAGCAGCCCAGGGCAAGGGGGGGGCTATGGCTACACCTTC CASSPGQGGGYGYTF
19 TRBJ1-5 TRBD1 . TRBV7-2 TGTGCCAGCAGCTTAAGACCCTCCATAGGGGGCGAAGGCAATCAGCCCCAGCATTTT CASSLRPSIGGEGNQPQHF
13 TRBJ1-1 . . TRBV6-5 TGTGCCAGCAGCTTCGGACAGAACACTGAAGCTTTCTTT CASSFGQNTEAFF
14 TRBJ2-7 . few TRBV19 TGTGCCAGTAGTATAGCGTCGGGACTTTTCGAGCAGTACTTC CASSIASGLFEQYF
17 TRBJ2-4 TRBD1 . TRBV14 TGTGCCAGCAGCCAAGAGAGGAGGGCGGGACAGGGGAACATTCAGTACTTC CASSQERRAGQGNIQYF
15 TRBJ2-3 . . TRBV30 TGTGCCTGGAGTGTAGAATGGCAGAGCACAGATACGCAGTATTTT CAWSVEWQSTDTQYF
16 TRBJ2-2 TRBD2 . TRBV2 TGTGCCAGCAGTGATTCGGGACTAGTTAAGACCGGGGAGCTGTTTTTT CASSDSGLVKTGELFF
16 TRBJ2-2 TRBD1 . TRBV4-3 TGCGCCAGCAGCCAAGAGGGGACAGGGAACACCGGGGAGCTGTTTTTT CASSQEGTGNTGELFF
16 TRBJ2-3 . . TRBV3-1/TRBV3-2 TGTGCCAGCAGCCAATTATACAGGGATAGTGCAGATACGCAGTATTTT CASSQLYRDSADTQYF
13 TRBJ1-2 . . TRBV6-2/TRBV6-3 TGTGCCAGCAGTTACTCTAGGTCAGGATTTCGCACCTTC CASSYSRSGFRTF
19 TRBJ2-1 TRBD1 . TRBV28 TGTGCCAGCAGTGGTAGGGACAGGGGGTACGGTCCTACCTACAATGAGCAGTTCTTC CASSGRDRGYGPTYNEQFF
16 TRBJ2-7 TRBD2 . TRBV6-6 TGTGCCAGCAGTCCCTCGGGACTAGCGGGAGGATACGAGCAGTACTTC CASSPSGLAGGYEQYF
15 TRBJ1-2 . . TRBV4-3 TGCGCCAGCAGCAAAGAACAGGACAGCGCCTATGGCTACACCTTC CASSKEQDSAYGYTF
14 TRBJ2-5 TRBD1 . TRBV15 TGTGCCACCAGCACCCAGACAGGGGTTGGGACCCAGTACTTC CATSTQTGVGTQYF
13 TRBJ1-1 . . TRBV7-2 TGTGCCAGTACCGTGGGGGGGAGCACTGAAGCTTTCTTT CASTVGGSTEAFF